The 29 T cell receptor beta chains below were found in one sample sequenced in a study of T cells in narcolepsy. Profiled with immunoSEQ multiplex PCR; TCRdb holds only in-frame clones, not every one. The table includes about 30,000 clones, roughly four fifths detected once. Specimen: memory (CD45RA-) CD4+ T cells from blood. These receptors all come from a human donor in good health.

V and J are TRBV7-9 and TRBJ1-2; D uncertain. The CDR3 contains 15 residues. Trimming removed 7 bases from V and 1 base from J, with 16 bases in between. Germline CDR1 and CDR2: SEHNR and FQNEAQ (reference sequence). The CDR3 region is CASTPRTGGNYGYTF. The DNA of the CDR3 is TGTGCCAGCACTCCCAGGACGGGCGGTAACTATGGCTACACCTTC.

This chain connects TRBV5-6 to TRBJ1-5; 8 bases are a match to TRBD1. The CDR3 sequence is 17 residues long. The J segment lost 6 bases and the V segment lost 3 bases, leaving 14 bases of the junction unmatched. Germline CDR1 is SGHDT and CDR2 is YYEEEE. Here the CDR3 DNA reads TGTGCCAGCAGCTCTTACGAGGACAGGGCTGTGCGTCAGCCCCAGCATTTT. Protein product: CASSSYEDRAVRQPQHF.

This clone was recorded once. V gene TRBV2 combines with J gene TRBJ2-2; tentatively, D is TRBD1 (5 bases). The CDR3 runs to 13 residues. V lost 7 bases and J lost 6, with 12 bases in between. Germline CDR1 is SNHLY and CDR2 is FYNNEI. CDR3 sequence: CASTNIGAGELFF. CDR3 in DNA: TGTGCCAGCACAAACATAGGGGCCGGGGAGCTGTTTTTT.

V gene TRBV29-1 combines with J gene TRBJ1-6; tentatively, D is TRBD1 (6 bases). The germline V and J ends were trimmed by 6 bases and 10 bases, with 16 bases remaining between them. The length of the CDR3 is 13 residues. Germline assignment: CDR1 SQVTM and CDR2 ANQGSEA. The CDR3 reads CSVRHTGNSPLHF. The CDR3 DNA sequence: TGCAGCGTGCGTCATACAGGGAACTCACCCCTCCACTTT.

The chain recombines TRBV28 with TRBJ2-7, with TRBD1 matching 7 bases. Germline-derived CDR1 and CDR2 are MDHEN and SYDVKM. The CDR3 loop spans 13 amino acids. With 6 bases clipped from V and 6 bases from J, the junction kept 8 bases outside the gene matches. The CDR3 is CASSETGRREQYV. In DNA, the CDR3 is TGTGCCAGCAGCGAGACAGGGCGCCGCGAGCAGTACGTC.

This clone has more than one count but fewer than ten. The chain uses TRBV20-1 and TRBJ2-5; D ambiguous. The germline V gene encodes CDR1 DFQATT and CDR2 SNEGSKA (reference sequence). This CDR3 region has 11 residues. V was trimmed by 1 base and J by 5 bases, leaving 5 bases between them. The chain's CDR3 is CSARVGETQYF. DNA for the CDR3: TGCAGTGCTAGAGTAGGGGAGACCCAGTACTTC.

The CDR3 DNA sequence: TGTGCCTCCTCCACGGGAGCCGGGCAGTACTTC. Its protein product is CASSTGAGQYF. J is TRBJ2-7 and V is TRBV30; possible D gene TRBD2, 6 bases. The CDR3 covers 11 residues. The ends were cut back, 7 bases at V and 9 bases at J, with 16 bases in the middle. CDR1 and CDR2 (germline): GTSNPN, SVGIG (reference sequence).

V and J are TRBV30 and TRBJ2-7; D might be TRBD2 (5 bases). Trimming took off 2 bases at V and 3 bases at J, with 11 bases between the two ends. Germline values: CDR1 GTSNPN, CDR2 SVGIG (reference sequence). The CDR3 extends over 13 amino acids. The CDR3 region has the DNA TGTGCCTGGAGTAGGACTTCCTACTACGAGCAGTACTTC. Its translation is CAWSRTSYYEQYF. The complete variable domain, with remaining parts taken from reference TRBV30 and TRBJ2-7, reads SQTIHQWPATLVQPVGSPLSLECTVEGTSNPNLYWYRQAAGRGLQLLFYSVGIGQISSEVPQNLSASRPQDRQFILSSKKLLLSDSGFYLCAWSRTSYYEQYFGPGTRLTVT.

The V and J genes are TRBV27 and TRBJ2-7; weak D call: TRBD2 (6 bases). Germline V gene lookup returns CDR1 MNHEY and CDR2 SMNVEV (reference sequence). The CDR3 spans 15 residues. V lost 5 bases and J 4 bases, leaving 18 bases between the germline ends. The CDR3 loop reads CASSQAGLVGYEQYF. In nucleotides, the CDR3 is TGTGCCAGCAGTCAGGCGGGGCTAGTGGGTTACGAGCAGTACTTC.

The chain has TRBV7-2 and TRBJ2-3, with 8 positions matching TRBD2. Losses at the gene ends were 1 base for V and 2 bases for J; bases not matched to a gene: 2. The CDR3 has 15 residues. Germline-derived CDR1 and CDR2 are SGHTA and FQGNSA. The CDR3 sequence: CASSLGAGDTDTQYF. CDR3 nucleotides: TGTGCCAGCAGCTTAGGAGCGGGGGACACAGATACGCAGTATTTT.

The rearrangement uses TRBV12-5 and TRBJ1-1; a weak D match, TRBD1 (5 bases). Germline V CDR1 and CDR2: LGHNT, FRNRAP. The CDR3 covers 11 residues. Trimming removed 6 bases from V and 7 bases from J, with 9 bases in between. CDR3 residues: CASGSTGEAFF. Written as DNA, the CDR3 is TGTGCTAGTGGCTCCACAGGTGAAGCTTTCTTT.

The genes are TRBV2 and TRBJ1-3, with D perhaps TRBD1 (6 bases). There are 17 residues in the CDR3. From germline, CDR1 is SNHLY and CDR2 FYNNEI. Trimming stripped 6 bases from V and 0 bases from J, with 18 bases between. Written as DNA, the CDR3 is TGTGCCAGCAGGTCCAGGAAGGGGGTGAACTCTGGAAACACCATATATTTT. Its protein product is CASRSRKGVNSGNTIYF.

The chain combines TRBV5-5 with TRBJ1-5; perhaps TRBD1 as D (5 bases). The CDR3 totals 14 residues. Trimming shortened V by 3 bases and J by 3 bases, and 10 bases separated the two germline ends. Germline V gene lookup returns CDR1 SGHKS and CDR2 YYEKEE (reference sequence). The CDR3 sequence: CASSSGTYNQPQHF. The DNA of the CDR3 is TGTGCCAGCAGCTCCGGGACCTACAATCAGCCCCAGCATTTT.

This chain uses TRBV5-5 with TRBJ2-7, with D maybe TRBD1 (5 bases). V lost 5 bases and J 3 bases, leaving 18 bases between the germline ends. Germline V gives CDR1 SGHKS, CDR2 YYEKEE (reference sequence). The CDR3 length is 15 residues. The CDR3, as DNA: TGTGCCAGCAGTCCCGACGCAGGGTGGGGCTACGAGCAGTACTTC. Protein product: CASSPDAGWGYEQYF.

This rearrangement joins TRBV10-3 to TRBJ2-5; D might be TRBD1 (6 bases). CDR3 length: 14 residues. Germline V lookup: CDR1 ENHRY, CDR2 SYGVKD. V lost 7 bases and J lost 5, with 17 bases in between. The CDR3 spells CAITPGGGGETQYF. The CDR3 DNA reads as TGTGCCATCACTCCTGGGGGCGGTGGGGAGACCCAGTACTTC.

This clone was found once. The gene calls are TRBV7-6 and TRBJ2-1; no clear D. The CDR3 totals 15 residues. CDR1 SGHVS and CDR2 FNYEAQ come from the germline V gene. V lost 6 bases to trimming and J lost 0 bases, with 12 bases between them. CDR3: CASSPTAISYNEQFF. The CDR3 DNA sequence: TGTGCCAGCAGTCCTACAGCTATCTCCTACAATGAGCAGTTCTTC. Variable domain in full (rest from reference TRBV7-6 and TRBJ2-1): GAGVSQSPRYKVTKRGQDVALRCDPISGHVSLYWYRQALGQGPEFLTYFNYEAQQDKSGLPNDRFSAERPEGSISTLTIQRTEQRDSAMYRCASSPTAISYNEQFFGPGTRLTVL.

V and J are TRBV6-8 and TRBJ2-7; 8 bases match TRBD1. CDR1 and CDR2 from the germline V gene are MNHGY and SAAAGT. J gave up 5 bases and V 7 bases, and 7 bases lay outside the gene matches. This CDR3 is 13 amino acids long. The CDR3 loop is CASNIQGDHEQYF. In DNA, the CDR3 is TGTGCCAGCAACATACAGGGGGACCACGAGCAGTACTTC.

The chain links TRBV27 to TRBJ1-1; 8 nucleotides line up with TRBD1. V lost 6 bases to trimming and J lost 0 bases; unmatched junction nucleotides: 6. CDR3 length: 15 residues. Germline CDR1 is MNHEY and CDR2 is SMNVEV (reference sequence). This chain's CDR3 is CASSYRGVMNTEAFF. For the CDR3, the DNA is TGTGCCAGCAGCTACAGGGGGGTAATGAACACTGAAGCTTTCTTT.

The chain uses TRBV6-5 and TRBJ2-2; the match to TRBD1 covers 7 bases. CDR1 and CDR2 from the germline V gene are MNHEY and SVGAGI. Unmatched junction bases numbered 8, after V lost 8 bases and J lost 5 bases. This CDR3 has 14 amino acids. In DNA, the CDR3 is TGTGCCAGCGGTAGACAGGGCTGGACCGGGGAGCTGTTTTTT. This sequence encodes CASGRQGWTGELFF.

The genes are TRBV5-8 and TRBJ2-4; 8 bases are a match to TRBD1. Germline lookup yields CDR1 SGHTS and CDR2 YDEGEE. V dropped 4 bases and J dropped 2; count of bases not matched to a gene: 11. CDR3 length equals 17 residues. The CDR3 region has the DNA TGTGCCAGCAGCCCCTCCAGGGGGCGCAGGACCAAAAACATTCAGTACTTC. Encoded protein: CASSPSRGRRTKNIQYF.

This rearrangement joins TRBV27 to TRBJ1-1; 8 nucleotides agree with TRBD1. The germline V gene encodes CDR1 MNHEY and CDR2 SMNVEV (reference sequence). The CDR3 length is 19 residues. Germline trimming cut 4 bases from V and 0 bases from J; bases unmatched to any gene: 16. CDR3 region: CASSSFRTGGRVLNTEAFF. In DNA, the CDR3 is TGTGCCAGCAGTTCTTTTCGAACAGGGGGAAGGGTTTTGAACACTGAAGCTTTCTTT.

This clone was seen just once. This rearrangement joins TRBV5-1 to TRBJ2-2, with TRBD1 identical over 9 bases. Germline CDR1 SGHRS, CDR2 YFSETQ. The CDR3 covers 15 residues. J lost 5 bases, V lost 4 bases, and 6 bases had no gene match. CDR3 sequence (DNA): TGCGCCAGCAGCCAGACGACAGGGGGGACCGGGGAGCTGTTTTTT. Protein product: CASSQTTGGTGELFF.

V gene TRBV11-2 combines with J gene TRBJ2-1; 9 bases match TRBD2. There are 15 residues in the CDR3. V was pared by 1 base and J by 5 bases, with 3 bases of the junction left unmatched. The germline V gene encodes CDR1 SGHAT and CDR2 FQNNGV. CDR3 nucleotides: TGTGCCAGCAGCTTAGGAGCGGGGGGTAACAATGAGCAGTTCTTC. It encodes CASSLGAGGNNEQFF.

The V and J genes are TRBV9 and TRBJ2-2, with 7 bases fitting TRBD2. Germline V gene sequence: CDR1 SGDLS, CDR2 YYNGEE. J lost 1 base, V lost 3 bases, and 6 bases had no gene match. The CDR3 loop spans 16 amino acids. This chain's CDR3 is CASSAPRGGNTGELFF. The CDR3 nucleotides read TGTGCCAGCAGCGCCCCCCGCGGGGGGAACACCGGGGAGCTGTTTTTT.

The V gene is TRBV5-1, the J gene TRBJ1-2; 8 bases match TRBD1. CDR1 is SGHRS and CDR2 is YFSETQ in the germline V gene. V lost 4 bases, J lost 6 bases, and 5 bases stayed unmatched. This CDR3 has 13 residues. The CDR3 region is CASSGQGFNGYTF. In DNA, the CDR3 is TGCGCCAGCAGCGGACAGGGTTTTAATGGCTACACCTTC. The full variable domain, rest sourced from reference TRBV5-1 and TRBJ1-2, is KAGVTQTPRYLIKTRGQQVTLSCSPISGHRSVSWYQQTPGQGLQFLFEYFSETQRNKGNFPGRFSGRQFSNSRSEMNVSTLELGDSALYLCASSGQGFNGYTFGSGTRLTVV.

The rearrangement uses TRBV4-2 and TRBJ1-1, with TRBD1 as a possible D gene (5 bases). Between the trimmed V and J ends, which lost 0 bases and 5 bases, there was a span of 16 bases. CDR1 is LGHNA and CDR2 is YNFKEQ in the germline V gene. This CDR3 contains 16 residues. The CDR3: CASSQDRDLSRTEAFF. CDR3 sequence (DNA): TGTGCCAGCAGCCAAGACCGGGACCTTAGTAGGACTGAAGCTTTCTTT.

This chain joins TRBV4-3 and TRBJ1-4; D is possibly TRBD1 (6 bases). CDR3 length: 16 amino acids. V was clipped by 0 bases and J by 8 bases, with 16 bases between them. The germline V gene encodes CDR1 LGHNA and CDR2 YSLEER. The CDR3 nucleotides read TGCGCCAGCAGCCAAGAGGGCCAGGGGAAGCGAGAAAAACTGTTTTTT. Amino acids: CASSQEGQGKREKLFF.

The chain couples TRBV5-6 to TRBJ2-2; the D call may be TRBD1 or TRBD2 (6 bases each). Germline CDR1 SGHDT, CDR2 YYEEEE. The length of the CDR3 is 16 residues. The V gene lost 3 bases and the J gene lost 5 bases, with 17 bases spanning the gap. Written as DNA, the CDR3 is TGTGCCAGCAGCTCGCTGCGCTTAGGGGGGACCGGGGAGCTGTTTTTT. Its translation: CASSSLRLGGTGELFF.

The CDR3 coding sequence is TGTGCCAGCAGTCAAACAGGGTTAGGCCCCCTCCTTGGGGCCAATAGCAATCAGCCCCAGCATTTT. This encodes CASSQTGLGPLLGANSNQPQHF. The chain joins TRBV28 to TRBJ1-5; TRBD1 might be the D (6 bases). V lost 5 bases to trimming and J lost 0 bases, with 32 bases between them. The CDR3 extends over 22 amino acids. Germline V lookup: CDR1 MDHEN, CDR2 SYDVKM.